The clone carrying this TCR beta chain showed up just a few times. These data come from a study of blood T cells in healthy people across ages. Study background: There was about one barcoded beta molecule captured by template switching per two T cells.

It was with a sample-barcoded 5' primer and a J-beta primer mix that a second PCR of roughly 6 to 12 cycles was run. TCRdb re-analysed the 5' RACE reads in MiXCR, keeping a single row per CDR3 protein. The table has about 780,000 distinct CDR3 sequences, around 25% seen once. Germline-derived CDR1 and CDR2 are MNHNY and SVGAGI (reference sequence). Germline trimming cut 6 bases from V and 3 bases from J; bases unmatched to any gene: 16. The CDR3 totals 17 residues. The same data also went into a second study, on T cells of mothers and their children.

Sequencing was done on a sample of blood. The source is a boy younger than 18 in good health. This chain connects TRBV6-6 to TRBJ1-2; 7 bases are a match to TRBD1. The CDR3 sequence: CASRTAAGGRDDYGYTF. In nucleotides, the CDR3 is TGTGCCAGCAGGACGGCGGCAGGGGGTCGCGACGACTATGGCTACACCTTC.